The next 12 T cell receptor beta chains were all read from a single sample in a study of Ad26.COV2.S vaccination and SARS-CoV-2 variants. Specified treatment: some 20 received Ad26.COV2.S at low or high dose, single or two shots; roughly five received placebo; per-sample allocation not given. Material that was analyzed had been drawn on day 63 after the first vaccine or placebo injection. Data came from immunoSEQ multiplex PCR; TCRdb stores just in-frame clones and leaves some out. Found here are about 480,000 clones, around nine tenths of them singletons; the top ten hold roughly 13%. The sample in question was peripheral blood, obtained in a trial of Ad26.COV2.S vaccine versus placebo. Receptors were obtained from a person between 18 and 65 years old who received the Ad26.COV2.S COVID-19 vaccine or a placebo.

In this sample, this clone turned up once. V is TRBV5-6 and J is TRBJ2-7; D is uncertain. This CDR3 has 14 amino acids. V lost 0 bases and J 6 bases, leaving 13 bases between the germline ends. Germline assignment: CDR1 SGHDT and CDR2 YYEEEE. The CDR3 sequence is CASSLASRWGEQYF. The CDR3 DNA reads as TGTGCCAGCAGCTTGGCAAGCAGGTGGGGCGAGCAGTACTTC.

CDR3: CSARQQNTIYF. The CDR3 bases are TGCAGCGCCCGACAGCAAAACACCATATATTTT. The gene calls are TRBV29-1 and TRBJ1-3, with D possibly TRBD1 on 5 matching bases. Per the germline V gene, CDR1 is SQVTM and CDR2 is ANQGSEA. The CDR3 totals 11 residues. Trimming stripped 7 bases from V and 6 bases from J, with 10 bases between.

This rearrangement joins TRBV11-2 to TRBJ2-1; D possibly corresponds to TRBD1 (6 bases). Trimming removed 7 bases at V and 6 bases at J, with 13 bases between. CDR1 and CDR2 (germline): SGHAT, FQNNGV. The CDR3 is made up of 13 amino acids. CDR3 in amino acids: CASTPPGVNEQFF. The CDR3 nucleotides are TGTGCCAGCACACCGCCAGGGGTCAATGAGCAGTTCTTC.

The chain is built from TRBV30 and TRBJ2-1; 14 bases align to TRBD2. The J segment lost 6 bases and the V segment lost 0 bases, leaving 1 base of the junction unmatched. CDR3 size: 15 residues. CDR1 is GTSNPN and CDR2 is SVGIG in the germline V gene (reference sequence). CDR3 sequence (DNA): TGTGCCTGGAGTGTCGGGACTAGCGGGAGCAATGAGCAGTTCTTC. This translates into CAWSVGTSGSNEQFF.

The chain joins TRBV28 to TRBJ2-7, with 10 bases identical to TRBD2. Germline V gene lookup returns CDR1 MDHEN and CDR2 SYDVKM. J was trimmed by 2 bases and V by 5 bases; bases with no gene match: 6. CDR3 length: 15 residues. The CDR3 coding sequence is TGTGCCAGCAGTCCCGCTAGCGGGAGTCCCTACGAGCAGTACTTC. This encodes CASSPASGSPYEQYF. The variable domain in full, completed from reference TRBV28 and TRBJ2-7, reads DVKVTQSSRYLVKRTGEKVFLECVQDMDHENMFWYRQDPGLGLRLIYFSYDVKMKEKGDIPEGYSVSREKKERFSLILESASTNQTSMYLCASSPASGSPYEQYFGPGTRLTVT.

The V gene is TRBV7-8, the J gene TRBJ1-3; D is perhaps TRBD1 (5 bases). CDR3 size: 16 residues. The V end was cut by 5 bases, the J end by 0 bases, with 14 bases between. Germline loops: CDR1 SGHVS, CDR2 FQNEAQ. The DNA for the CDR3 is TGTGCCAGCAGCGTCAGGGCCCTAAACTCTGGAAACACCATATATTTT. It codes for CASSVRALNSGNTIYF.

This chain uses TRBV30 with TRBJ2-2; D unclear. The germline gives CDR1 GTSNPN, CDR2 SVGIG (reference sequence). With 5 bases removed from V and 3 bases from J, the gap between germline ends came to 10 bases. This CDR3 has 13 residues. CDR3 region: CAWGRRYTGELFF. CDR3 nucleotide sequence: TGTGCCTGGGGGCGGAGATACACCGGGGAGCTGTTTTTT. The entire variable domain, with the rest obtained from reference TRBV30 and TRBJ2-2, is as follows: SQTIHQWPATLVQPVGSPLSLECTVEGTSNPNLYWYRQAAGRGLQLLFYSVGIGQISSEVPQNLSASRPQDRQFILSSKKLLLSDSGFYLCAWGRRYTGELFFGEGSRLTVL.

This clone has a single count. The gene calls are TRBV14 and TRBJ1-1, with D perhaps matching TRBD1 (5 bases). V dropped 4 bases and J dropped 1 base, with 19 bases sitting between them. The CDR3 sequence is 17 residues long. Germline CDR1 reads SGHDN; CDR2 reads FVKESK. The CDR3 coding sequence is TGTGCCAGCAGCCCGCGGACACCCGGAATCGGGAACACTGAAGCTTTCTTT. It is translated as CASSPRTPGIGNTEAFF.

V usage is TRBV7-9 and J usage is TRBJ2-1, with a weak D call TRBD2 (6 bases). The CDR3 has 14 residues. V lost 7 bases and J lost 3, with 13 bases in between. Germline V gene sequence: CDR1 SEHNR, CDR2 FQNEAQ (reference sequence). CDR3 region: CASTPRRDYNEQFF. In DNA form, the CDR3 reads TGTGCCAGCACCCCCCGGAGGGACTACAATGAGCAGTTCTTC.

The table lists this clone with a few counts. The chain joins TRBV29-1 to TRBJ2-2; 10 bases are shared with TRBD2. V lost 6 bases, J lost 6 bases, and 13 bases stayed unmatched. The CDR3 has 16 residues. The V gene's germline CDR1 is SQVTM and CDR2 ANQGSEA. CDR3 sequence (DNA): TGCAGCGTCTTGCTTCTAGCGGGAGCATACTCCGGGGAGCTGTTTTTT. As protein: CSVLLLAGAYSGELFF.

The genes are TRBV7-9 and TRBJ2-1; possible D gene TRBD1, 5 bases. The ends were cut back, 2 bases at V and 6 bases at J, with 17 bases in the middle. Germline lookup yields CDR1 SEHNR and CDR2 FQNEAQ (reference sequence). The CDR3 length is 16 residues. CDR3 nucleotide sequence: TGTGCCAGCAGCTTAAGGGCCTTGGGGCGGATCAATGAGCAGTTCTTC. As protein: CASSLRALGRINEQFF.

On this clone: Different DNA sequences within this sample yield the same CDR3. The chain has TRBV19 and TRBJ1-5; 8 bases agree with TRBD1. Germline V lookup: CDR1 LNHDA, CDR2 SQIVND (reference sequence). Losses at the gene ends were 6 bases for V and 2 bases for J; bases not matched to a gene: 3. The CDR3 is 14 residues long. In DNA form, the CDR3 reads TGTGCCAGTAGCCAGACAGGGGGCAATCAGCCCCAGCATTTT. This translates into CASSQTGGNQPQHF.